Below, 27 T cell receptor beta chains from the same sample are listed, as sequenced in a study of T cells in Graves' hyperthyroidism and ophthalmopathy. Amplification of TCR beta CDR3 regions was performed using RNA transcripts as template. First-round RT-PCR of the TCR CDR3 relied on the HTBI primer set. TCRdb independently ran MiXCR on the multiplex PCR reads; one entry per CDR3 protein. The sample has fewer than 650,000 distinct CDR3 sequences; approximately 15% are singletons. Sequencing was done on a sample of blood. All receptors come from a young woman with Graves' hyperthyroidism that later progressed to Graves' ophthalmopathy.

The CDR3 spells CASSPSGVRTEAFF. The CDR3 region has the DNA TGTGCCAGCAGCCCCTCTGGGGTTCGGACTGAAGCTTTCTTT. This chain connects TRBV7-2 to TRBJ1-1; D remains ambiguous. Trimming pared 5 bases from V and 5 bases from J, leaving 15 bases between. The CDR3 totals 14 residues. CDR1 and CDR2 from the germline V gene are SGHTA and FQGNSA. Together with reference TRBV7-2 and TRBJ1-1, the CDR3 gives the full variable domain: GAGVSQSPSNKVTEKGKDVELRCDPISGHTALYWYRQSLGQGLEFLIYFQGNSAPDKSGLPSDRFSAERTGGSVSTLTIQRTQQEDSAVYLCASSPSGVRTEAFFGQGTRLTVV.

This clonotype occurred many times. As DNA, the CDR3 is TGTGCCAGCAGTGAGGTCCAGGGGAACACTGAAGCTTTCTTT. Encoded protein: CASSEVQGNTEAFF. V and J are TRBV6-1 and TRBJ1-1; maybe TRBD1 (5 bases). Looked up from germline, CDR1 is MNHNS and CDR2 is SASEGT. This CDR3 is built from 14 residues. Trimming removed 3 bases at V and 1 base at J, with 9 bases between.

Many counts were recorded for this clonotype. The chain is built from TRBV7-9 and TRBJ2-3; D could derive from TRBD1 or TRBD2 (6 bases each). Trimming shortened V by 6 bases and J by 5 bases, and 21 bases separated the two germline ends. Looked up from germline, CDR1 is SEHNR and CDR2 is FQNEAQ (reference sequence). The CDR3 loop spans 16 amino acids. For the CDR3, the DNA is TGTGCCAGCAGACCACGGCACAGGGAGGAAGTAGATACGCAGTATTTT. Its translation: CASRPRHREEVDTQYF.

There are many counts of this clonotype. The chain uses TRBV7-2 and TRBJ1-1, with 9 bases that match TRBD1. After removal of 8 bases from V and 3 bases from J, the junction contained 16 bases not matched to a gene. CDR1 is SGHTA and CDR2 is FQGNSA in the germline V gene. There are 17 residues in the CDR3. CDR3 coding DNA: TGTGCCAGCCCTAATCTTGGACAGGGGACCATAGACACTGAAGCTTTCTTT. Translated: CASPNLGQGTIDTEAFF.

This clonotype was seen ten or more times. The J gene is TRBJ2-7, the V gene TRBV11-1, with D possibly being TRBD1 (5 bases). Trimming shortened V by 1 base and J by 2 bases, and 15 bases separated the two germline ends. The germline CDR1 and CDR2 sequences are SGHAT and FQDESV (reference sequence). The CDR3 totals 16 residues. The CDR3 here is CASSLDGQPNPYEQYF. The CDR3 DNA reads TGTGCCAGCAGCTTAGACGGACAACCTAACCCCTACGAGCAGTACTTC.

This clonotype was detected many times. The chain joins TRBV10-3 to TRBJ1-2, with 7 bases aligning to TRBD1. Trimming at V came to 11 bases and at J to 4 bases, leaving 10 bases not matched to a gene. Germline V gene sequence: CDR1 ENHRY, CDR2 SYGVKD. This CDR3 is 13 amino acids long. The CDR3 sequence: CAGTGASSYGYTF. In nucleotides, the CDR3 is TGTGCCGGCACAGGGGCCTCGTCCTATGGCTACACCTTC.

This clonotype came up a few times. V gene TRBV4-2 combines with J gene TRBJ2-6; TRBD1 aligns across 7 bases. The ends lost 4 bases at V and 0 bases at J; junction bases unmatched: 12. CDR1 and CDR2 (germline): LGHNA, YNFKEQ. The CDR3 loop spans 19 amino acids. DNA of the CDR3: TGTGCCAGCAGCCCATGGACAGGTGTAGGAGGCTCTGGGGCCAACGTCCTGACTTTC. It yields the protein CASSPWTGVGGSGANVLTF.

The table lists this clonotype with a few counts. This chain joins TRBV7-9 and TRBJ1-1, with D uncertain. V gave up 4 bases and J gave up 4 bases, with 13 bases separating them. Germline CDR1 SEHNR, CDR2 FQNEAQ (reference sequence). The CDR3 totals 14 residues. This chain's CDR3 is CASSSWYVSTEAFF. CDR3 DNA: TGTGCCAGCAGCTCCTGGTACGTGAGCACTGAAGCTTTCTTT.

The sample holds many counts of this clonotype. The chain links TRBV7-2 to TRBJ1-2; possible D gene TRBD1, 5 bases. V was trimmed by 5 bases and J by 5 bases, leaving 18 bases between them. From germline, CDR1 is SGHTA and CDR2 FQGNSA. The CDR3 sequence is 15 residues long. Here the CDR3 DNA reads TGTGCCAGCAGCCAGACCCAGGGAAGGGGATATGGCTACACCTTC. The encoded protein is CASSQTQGRGYGYTF.

The table lists this clonotype with a few counts. In DNA form, the CDR3 reads TGCGCCAGCAGCCAGAGATGGGGGACTAAAGCTTTCTTT. This encodes CASSQRWGTKAFF. The chain is built from TRBV5-1 and TRBJ1-1, with D possibly matching TRBD1 (5 bases). The CDR3 has 13 amino acids. Trimming stripped 4 bases from V and 9 bases from J, with 16 bases between. CDR1 SGHRS and CDR2 YFSETQ come from the germline V gene.

This clonotype was seen ten or more times. This chain links TRBV12-3 or TRBV12-4 with TRBJ2-3; perhaps TRBD2 as D (6 bases). V was cut by 0 bases and J by 4 bases, with 11 bases left in between. The CDR3 totals 15 residues. The CDR3: CASSLAGGVPDTQYF. CDR3 DNA sequence: TGTGCCAGCAGTTTAGCGGGAGGTGTCCCAGATACGCAGTATTTT.

This clonotype was detected many times. The chain carries TRBV28 and TRBJ1-6; TRBD1 is a possible D gene (5 bases). Germline V gives CDR1 MDHEN, CDR2 SYDVKM. Trimming stripped 4 bases from V and 8 bases from J, with 15 bases between. This CDR3 has 15 amino acids. CDR3 protein: CASSSSGGGDSPLHF. The CDR3 DNA reads as TGTGCCAGCAGTTCGTCGGGAGGAGGGGATTCACCCCTCCACTTT.

The chain carries TRBV5-1 and TRBJ2-7, with a possible D match to TRBD1 (6 bases). This CDR3 comprises 16 residues. V was clipped by 3 bases and J by 7 bases, with 23 bases between them. Germline V gene data show CDR1 as SGHRS and CDR2 as YFSETQ. The CDR3 region has the DNA TGCGCCAGCAGCTGGGGGCCTCTCGGGACCACGCAAGAGCAGTACTTC. Its translation: CASSWGPLGTTQEQYF.

This clonotype was observed a few times. The DNA of the CDR3 is TGCAGCGTTCAGGACAGGGGGCGCTCCTACGAGCAGTACTTC. As protein: CSVQDRGRSYEQYF. The V and J genes are TRBV29-1 and TRBJ2-7; TRBD1 aligns across 11 bases. Looked up from germline, CDR1 is SQVTM and CDR2 is ANQGSEA. The CDR3 consists of 14 residues. The junction had 3 bases not matched to a gene; V was cut back by 5 bases and J by 0 bases.

The chain carries TRBV20-1 and TRBJ2-1, with 9 bases matching TRBD2. Germline CDR1 reads DFQATT; CDR2 reads SNEGSKA (reference sequence). Losses at the gene ends were 0 bases for V and 3 bases for J; bases not matched to a gene: 6. The CDR3 totals 16 residues. The CDR3 nucleotides are TGCAGTGCTAGAGATCGGGGCGGGAGGGGCTACAATGAGCAGTTCTTC. Its protein is CSARDRGGRGYNEQFF.

The chain recombines TRBV4-3 with TRBJ2-5, with D possibly matching TRBD2 (5 bases). V lost 5 bases and J lost 4, with 14 bases in between. Germline-derived CDR1 and CDR2 are LGHNA and YSLEER. The CDR3 extends over 14 amino acids. CDR3 nucleotide sequence: TGCGCCAGCAGCAGCCTTGGACGGGGAGAGACCCAGTACTTC. Translating it yields CASSSLGRGETQYF.

This clonotype was picked up many times. The CDR3 DNA follows: TGTGCCAGCAGGGTAGCGGGAGGTGGGGATGAGCAGTTCTTC. Its protein is CASRVAGGGDEQFF. The rearrangement uses TRBV2 and TRBJ2-1; 10 bases align to TRBD2. CDR1 and CDR2 (germline): SNHLY, FYNNEI. This CDR3 spans 14 amino acids. The trim removed 6 bases at V and 8 bases at J, leaving 7 bases unmatched.

This clonotype showed up just a few times. This chain links TRBV4-1 with TRBJ2-7, with D possibly matching TRBD1 (6 bases). The CDR3 is made up of 14 amino acids. CDR1 and CDR2 from the germline V gene are MGHRA and YSYEKL. Trimming removed 1 base at V and 7 bases at J, with 14 bases between. This chain's CDR3 is CASSQAPGEREQYF. The DNA for the CDR3 is TGCGCCAGCAGCCAAGCCCCAGGGGAGCGAGAGCAGTACTTC.

This clonotype was observed many times. The chain couples TRBV6-2 or TRBV6-3 to TRBJ1-1; TRBD1 matches at 8 bases. V was clipped by 5 bases and J by 4 bases; unmatched bases: 6. Germline V gives CDR1 MNHEY, CDR2 SVGEGT. The CDR3 has 14 residues. CDR3 in amino acids: CASSTQQGGTEAFF. The CDR3 DNA sequence: TGTGCCAGCAGTACCCAACAGGGGGGCACTGAAGCTTTCTTT.

This clonotype was seen ten or more times. The V call is TRBV12-3 or TRBV12-4, the J call TRBJ2-7, with a tentative D call TRBD2 (5 bases). V gave up 7 bases and J gave up 3 bases, with 13 bases separating them. The CDR3 extends over 13 amino acids. CDR3 loop: CASTRSGGYEQYF. As DNA, the CDR3 is TGTGCCAGCACCCGATCCGGAGGCTACGAGCAGTACTTC.

The genes are TRBV6-1 and TRBJ2-2; 10 bases are shared with TRBD1. The CDR3 is 16 residues long. Losses at the gene ends were 3 bases for V and 5 bases for J; bases not matched to a gene: 6. CDR1 and CDR2 (germline): MNHNS, SASEGT. CDR3 in DNA: TGTGCCAGCAGTGATCCGGGACAGGGGCCGACCGGGGAGCTGTTTTTT. This encodes CASSDPGQGPTGELFF.

This chain connects TRBV7-9 to TRBJ2-3; 7 bases agree with TRBD2. The CDR3 contains 15 residues. Germline-derived CDR1 and CDR2 are SEHNR and FQNEAQ (reference sequence). V gave up 7 bases and J gave up 3 bases; unmatched junction bases: 10. CDR3 amino acids: CASNEAGLRTDTQYF. Written as DNA, the CDR3 is TGTGCCAGCAATGAAGCGGGATTAAGGACAGATACGCAGTATTTT.

V and J are TRBV7-9 and TRBJ1-1; the D is unclear. V lost 0 bases, J lost 5 bases, and 7 bases lay in between. Germline CDR1 reads SEHNR; CDR2 reads FQNEAQ (reference sequence). This CDR3 spans 13 amino acids. For the CDR3, the DNA is TGTGCCAGCAGCTTAGCGGCCGAAACTGAAGCTTTCTTT. It codes for CASSLAAETEAFF.

Many counts were recorded for this clonotype. The genes are TRBV19 and TRBJ1-5; 9 positions match TRBD1. V lost 7 bases and J lost 7; bases outside the gene matches: 17. The CDR3 extends over 17 amino acids. Germline V gives CDR1 LNHDA, CDR2 SQIVND (reference sequence). The DNA for the CDR3 is TGTGCCAGTACGATGATGGGGGGGACAGGGTCTCGGCAGCCCCAGCATTTT. This gives the protein CASTMMGGTGSRQPQHF.

The V gene is TRBV10-2, the J gene TRBJ2-7; possible D gene TRBD2, 5 bases. CDR1 and CDR2 (germline): WSHSY, SAAADI. The CDR3 has 15 residues. V lost 2 bases and J lost 3, with 14 bases in between. The CDR3 nucleotides read TGCGCCAGCAGTGAGGTATACCTCGGACTCTACGAGCAGTACTTC. Its translation: CASSEVYLGLYEQYF.

The chain recombines TRBV4-1 with TRBJ1-2; D perhaps matches TRBD1 (5 bases). V was cut by 5 bases and J by 4 bases, with 20 bases left in between. Germline CDR1 and CDR2: MGHRA and YSYEKL. This CDR3 has 16 residues. The CDR3 nucleotides read TGCGCCAGCAGCGCCCCGGCCTTCGGGACCAGCTATGGCTACACCTTC. Its translation is CASSAPAFGTSYGYTF.

This clonotype was seen at least ten times. The rearrangement joins TRBV7-9 to TRBJ1-2, with D unresolved. CDR1 is SEHNR, CDR2 FQNEAQ, per germline (reference sequence). Between the trimmed V and J ends, which lost 2 bases and 0 bases, there was a span of 7 bases. The CDR3 is 14 residues long. The CDR3 coding sequence is TGTGCCAGCAGCTTAATGGATGCTAACTATGGCTACACCTTC. It translates to CASSLMDANYGYTF.